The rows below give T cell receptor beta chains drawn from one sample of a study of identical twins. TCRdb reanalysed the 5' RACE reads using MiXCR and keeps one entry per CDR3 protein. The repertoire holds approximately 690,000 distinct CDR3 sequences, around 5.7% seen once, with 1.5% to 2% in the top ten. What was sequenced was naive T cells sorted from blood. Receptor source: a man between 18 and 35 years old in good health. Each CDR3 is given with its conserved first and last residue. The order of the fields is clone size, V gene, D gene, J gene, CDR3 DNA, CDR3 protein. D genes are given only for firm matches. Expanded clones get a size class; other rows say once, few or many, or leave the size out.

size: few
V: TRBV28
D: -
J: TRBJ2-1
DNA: TGTGCCAGCAGTTTTAGGGGAAGCCATGAGCAGTTCTTC
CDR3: CASSFRGSHEQFF

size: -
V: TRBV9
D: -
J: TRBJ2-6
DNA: TGTGCCAGCAGCCCCTTTAGGCGGCACACTGGGGCCAACGTCCTGACTTTC
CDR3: CASSPFRRHTGANVLTF

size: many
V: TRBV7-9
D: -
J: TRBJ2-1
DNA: TGTGCCATCCGGGGAGGGGGGGACAATGAGCAGTTCTTC
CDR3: CAIRGGGDNEQFF

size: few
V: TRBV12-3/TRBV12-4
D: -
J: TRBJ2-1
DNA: TGTGCCAGCAACGACGTACTCGAGCAGTTCTTC
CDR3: CASNDVLEQFF

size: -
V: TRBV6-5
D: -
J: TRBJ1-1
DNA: TGTGCCAGCAGTTACAAGGAAAACACTGAAGCTTTCTTT
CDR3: CASSYKENTEAFF

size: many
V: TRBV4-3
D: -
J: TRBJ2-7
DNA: TGCGCCAGCAGCCCGGGGGTGAATCTCTACGAGCAGTACTTC
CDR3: CASSPGVNLYEQYF

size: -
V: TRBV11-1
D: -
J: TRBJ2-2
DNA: TGTGCCAGCAGCCTGGACAGATCGAACACCGGGGAGCTGTTTTTT
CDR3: CASSLDRSNTGELFF

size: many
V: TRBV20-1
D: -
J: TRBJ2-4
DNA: TGCAGTGCTAGAGATCTGACAGCTAAAAACATTCAGTACTTC
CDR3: CSARDLTAKNIQYF

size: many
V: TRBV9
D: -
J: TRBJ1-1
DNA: TGTGCCAGCAGCCCCGACCCCGGCATGAACACTGAAGCTTTCTTT
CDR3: CASSPDPGMNTEAFF

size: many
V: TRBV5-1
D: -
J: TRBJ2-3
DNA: TGCGCCAGCAGCTTGGCAGGGACAGATACGCAGTATTTT
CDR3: CASSLAGTDTQYF

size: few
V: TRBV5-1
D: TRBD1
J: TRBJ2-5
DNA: TGCGCCACCAGGGACAGGCCGGCCCCCGAAGAGACCCAGTACTTC
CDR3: CATRDRPAPEETQYF

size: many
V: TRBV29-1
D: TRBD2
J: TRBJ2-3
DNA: TGCAGCGCTATTCCCGGGACTAGCCCGCAGTATTTT
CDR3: CSAIPGTSPQYF

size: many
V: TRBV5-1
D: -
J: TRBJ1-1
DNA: TGCGCCAGCAGCTACCAGGGACGAACTGAAGCTTTCTTT
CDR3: CASSYQGRTEAFF

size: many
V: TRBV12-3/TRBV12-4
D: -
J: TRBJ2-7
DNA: TGTGCCAGCAGTTCCCGACAGGACTACGAGCAGTACTTC
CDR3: CASSSRQDYEQYF

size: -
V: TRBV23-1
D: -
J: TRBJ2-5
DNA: TGCGCCAGCAGTCAAAGGCCTCAGAGGGAGACCCAGTACTTC
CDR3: CASSQRPQRETQYF

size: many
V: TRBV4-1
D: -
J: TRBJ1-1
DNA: TGCGCCAGCAGCCAGAACGGGGGCACTGAAGCTTTCTTT
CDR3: CASSQNGGTEAFF

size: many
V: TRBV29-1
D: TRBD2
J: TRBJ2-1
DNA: TGCAGCGTTGGGTTTTCGCGGGGGGGGGTTTCGAACAATGAGCAGTTCTTC
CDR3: CSVGFSRGGVSNNEQFF